A few counts support the clone carrying this TCR beta chain. This sample was included in a study of T cell repertoires in cytomegalovirus infection. Study summary: Public TCR beta signatures were indicative of both CMV infection and a matching HLA type.

MiXCR, run by TCRdb on the reads, gives a single entry per CDR3 protein. Found here are hundreds of thousands of distinct CDR3 sequences, roughly 26% of them singletons; the top ten hold roughly 8%. The ends lost 10 bases at V and 7 bases at J; junction bases unmatched: 13. Germline loops: CDR1 SNHLY, CDR2 FYNNEI. CDR3 size: 15 residues. The sample comprised CD8+ T cells from PBMCs. The TCR originated in a human donor in good health (CMV status not recorded). Some clones in this sample may be carry-over from other donors' samples. V and J are TRBV2 and TRBJ2-1; 10 bases fit TRBD1. The CDR3 here is CAIPNPGQGWNEQFF. The DNA for the CDR3 is TGTGCCATCCCAAACCCGGGACAGGGGTGGAATGAGCAGTTCTTC.